This TCR beta chain is drawn from a study of T cell repertoires in cytomegalovirus infection. Study overall: A matching HLA type, together with CMV infection, was signaled by public TCR beta signatures. Findings of the study overall: The response measured ex vivo was dominated by TCR beta clonotypes (HLA-C-restricted and CMV-specific).

Germline V gene sequence: CDR1 SNHLY, CDR2 FYNNEI. The CDR3 is 15 residues long. TCRdb re-called the reads through MiXCR, storing one row per CDR3 protein. The repertoire consists of approximately 320,000 distinct CDR3 sequences, with 9% to 9.5% occurring once and the leading ten covering around 4%. This clonotype was detected only once. The target antigen is unknown. One end of the junction fails to match germline, which may point to a read error. The rearrangement links TRBV2 to TRBJ2-5, with D uncertain. The sequenced sample consisted of PBMCs. This clonotype was obtained from a human donor in good health (CMV status not recorded). Some clones in this sample may be carry-over from other donors' samples. This CDR3 reads CARSERRAVQETQYF. CDR3 coding DNA: TGTGCCAGAAGTGAACGTCGAGCCGTTCAAGAGACCCAGTACTTC.